This T cell receptor (beta chain) originates from a study of OX40 agonist ivuxolimab in advanced cancers. As for the study more broadly: The costimulatory receptor OX40 (CD134) was targeted by ivuxolimab, a fully human IgG2 agonistic monoclonal antibody. Prior anti-PD-1, anti-PD-L1 or anti-CTLA-4 therapy was permitted, and 35% to 40% of dose-escalation patients had received checkpoint inhibitors. Three dose-escalation patients achieved partial responses, one with hepatocellular carcinoma and two with cutaneous melanoma. The dose-escalation cohort was approximately 83% male with a mean age of around 64 years, ranging from roughly 20 to 80. Among the roughly 54 dose-escalation patients, about 20 had hepatocellular carcinoma, around 15 melanoma, 9 renal cell carcinoma and 9 head and neck cancer. The paper reports the monotherapy dose-escalation portion (N of about 54 patients) of the phase I ivuxolimab trial. Intravenous ivuxolimab was administered to patients every 2 weeks at six dose levels: 0.01, 0.1, 0.3, 1.5, 3 and 10 mg/kg. The purpose of peripheral TCRbeta sequencing was to test whether ivuxolimab changed TCR sequence diversity and led to clonal T-cell expansion. Paper-wide results and their limitations: Low levels of normalized T-cell clonal expansion were also seen in some nonresponding patients. Clonal expansion of both CD4+ and CD8+ blood T cells was observed from baseline to week 6 at doses 0.1 to 3.0 mg/kg. Antigen specificity was not determined for the clonally expanded peripheral T cells. After ivuxolimab, expanded clones were on average more numerous among CD8+ T cells than among CD4+ T cells. In partial responders in the 0.1-3.0 mg/kg groups, normalized peripheral clonal expansion was found to be among the lowest, especially among CD8+ T cells.

Patients with autoimmune disease history or receiving systemic immunosuppression were excluded from the trial. Peripheral blood for TCR sequencing was drawn from every dose cohort at baseline, at cycle 4 day 1 and at cycle 7 day 1. The samples were taken from a phase I, first-in-human, multicenter, open-label dose-escalation trial of ivuxolimab. Adults with locally advanced or metastatic melanoma, renal cell, hepatocellular, or head and neck squamous cell carcinoma were enrolled in the trial. CD4+ and CD8+ T cells were sorted separately from peripheral blood before TCR sequencing. Genomic DNA was isolated from the sorted cells so that the TCRbeta CDR3 region could be sequenced. TCRbeta CDR3 regions were sequenced using the immunoSEQ Assay. This is the immuneACCESS table as TCRdb keeps it, with only in-frame sequences that have V and J called. A part of the clones is gone; compared with another copy, unresolved V genes explain less than half, and the rest is unexplained. The sample table records about 50,000 clones; around nine tenths of these occur just once. More than 5% of the sample is taken by the ten largest.

V loses 6 bases, J loses 5 bases, and the germline ends lie 11 bases apart. According to the germline V gene, CDR1 reads MDHEN and CDR2 reads SYDVKM. Including cysteine and phenylalanine, the CDR3 has 13 amino acids. Left in the record is the CDR3 DNA by itself, 39 bases read in frame from the first base. Of note for this clone: The antigen this receptor binds is unknown. No per-base quality is available; no much larger clone lies one base away.

The source material was CD4+ or CD8+ T cells sorted from blood, sampled in a trial of the OX40 agonist ivuxolimab. The receptor's source is an adult with an advanced solid tumor such as melanoma, head and neck, liver or kidney cancer. The chain couples TRBV28 to TRBJ2-4, with the D gene too uncertain to name. The CDR3 amino acid sequence is: CASRADSENIQYF. The nucleotide sequence is TGTGCCAGCAGGGCGGATTCGGAAAACATTCAGTACTTC.